A single sample is the source of the 7 T cell receptor beta chains below, sequenced in a study of T cell repertoires in cytomegalovirus infection. TCRdb redid the calling of the reads with MiXCR, one entry per CDR3 protein. The sample comprises tens of thousands of distinct CDR3 sequences, 3.5% to 4% of which are singletons, and approximately 20% rests with the top ten. Material for sequencing was PBMCs. These receptor sequences come from a human donor in good health (CMV status not recorded). Some clones in this sample may be carry-over from other donors' samples.

This clonotype was picked up many times. The J gene is TRBJ1-1, the V gene TRBV7-2; 12 bases match TRBD1. CDR1 and CDR2 from the germline V gene are SGHTA and FQGNSA. Losses at the gene ends were 1 base for V and 8 bases for J; bases not matched to a gene: 8. The CDR3 totals 16 residues. CDR3 in DNA: TGTGCCAGCAGCTTAGAGTCCGGGACAGGGGGCCTGGAAGCTTTCTTT. This sequence encodes CASSLESGTGGLEAFF.

This clonotype was observed many times. The chain links TRBV5-1 to TRBJ1-1; D not resolved. V shed 3 bases and J shed 0 bases, with 6 bases lying between them. This CDR3 has 13 residues. The germline CDR1 and CDR2 sequences are SGHRS and YFSETQ. The CDR3 DNA reads as TGCGCCAGCAGCTCTGACCTGAACACTGAAGCTTTCTTT. Translating gives CASSSDLNTEAFF. Combining the CDR3 with reference TRBV5-1 and TRBJ1-1 gives the whole variable domain KAGVTQTPRYLIKTRGQQVTLSCSPISGHRSVSWYQQTPGQGLQFLFEYFSETQRNKGNFPGRFSGRQFSNSRSEMNVSTLELGDSALYLCASSSDLNTEAFFGQGTRLTVV.

This clonotype was seen ten or more times. This chain connects TRBV7-2 to TRBJ1-1; unclear D gene. Looked up from germline, CDR1 is SGHTA and CDR2 is FQGNSA. V was shortened by 1 base and J by 4 bases, with 10 bases between the two germline ends. The CDR3 has 14 amino acids. CDR3 in amino acids: CASSLVREATEAFF. The CDR3 region has the DNA TGTGCCAGCAGCTTAGTCCGAGAGGCCACTGAAGCTTTCTTT.

This clonotype was counted ten times or more. The rearrangement joins TRBV7-6 to TRBJ1-1; no clear D. The CDR3 sequence is 16 residues long. CDR1 SGHVS and CDR2 FNYEAQ come from the germline V gene. Trimming took off 2 bases at V and 1 base at J, with 14 bases between the two ends. CDR3 nucleotides: TGTGCCAGCAGCTTATCCCCAGCCCATAGGAACACTGAAGCTTTCTTT. Its protein product is CASSLSPAHRNTEAFF.

This clonotype was observed at least ten times. V is TRBV7-2 and J is TRBJ1-2; no reliable D call. The V end lost 11 bases, the J end lost 2 bases, and 15 bases lay between the germline ends. The CDR3 is 13 amino acids. In germline, CDR1 is SGHTA, CDR2 FQGNSA. In DNA form, the CDR3 reads TGTGCCTTAGCCGAGGCTGGGAACTATGGCTACACCTTC. Protein product: CALAEAGNYGYTF.

This clonotype was observed at least ten times. The chain carries TRBV27 and TRBJ2-5; D remains ambiguous. The germline CDR1 and CDR2 sequences are MNHEY and SMNVEV (reference sequence). V was pared by 2 bases and J by 5 bases, with 9 bases between. CDR3 length equals 13 residues. The CDR3, as DNA: TGTGCCAGCAGTTTAAGTCCGGGCGAGACCCAGTACTTC. Encoded protein: CASSLSPGETQYF.

This clonotype appeared many times. V usage is TRBV28 and J usage is TRBJ2-3; 7 nucleotides agree with TRBD1. The germline V gene has CDR1 MDHEN and CDR2 SYDVKM. The CDR3 extends over 15 amino acids. The V and J ends lost 5 bases and 3 bases, in that order; junction bases with no gene match: 8. The CDR3, as DNA: TGTGCCAGCAGTGCCGTAGGGGGCGCAACAGATACGCAGTATTTT. Translating it yields CASSAVGGATDTQYF.